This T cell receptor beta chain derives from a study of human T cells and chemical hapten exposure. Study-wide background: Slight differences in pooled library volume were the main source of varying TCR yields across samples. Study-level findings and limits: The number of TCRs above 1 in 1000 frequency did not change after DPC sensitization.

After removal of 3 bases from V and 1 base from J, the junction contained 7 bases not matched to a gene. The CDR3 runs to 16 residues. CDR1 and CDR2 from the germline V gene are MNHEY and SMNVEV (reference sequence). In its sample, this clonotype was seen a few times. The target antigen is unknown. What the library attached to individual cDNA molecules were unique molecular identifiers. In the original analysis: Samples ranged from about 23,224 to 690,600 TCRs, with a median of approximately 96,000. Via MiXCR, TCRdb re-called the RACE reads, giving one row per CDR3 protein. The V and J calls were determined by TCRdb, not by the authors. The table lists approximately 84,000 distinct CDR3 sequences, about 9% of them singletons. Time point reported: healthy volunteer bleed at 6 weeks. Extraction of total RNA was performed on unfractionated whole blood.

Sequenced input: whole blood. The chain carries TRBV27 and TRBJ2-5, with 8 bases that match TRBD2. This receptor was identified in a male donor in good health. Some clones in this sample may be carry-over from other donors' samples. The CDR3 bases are TGTGCCAGCAGTTTCCCCCTAGCGGGTATCCAAGAGACCCAGTACTTC. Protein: CASSFPLAGIQETQYF.